A selection of T cell receptor beta chains follows, all from one sample in a study of T cells in localized non-small cell lung cancer. Clones were sequenced by immunoSEQ multiplex PCR, and TCRdb holds only the in-frame ones, with some missing. The table shows some 72,000 clones, with 70% to 90% occurring only once. Material: peripheral blood, obtained before any cancer treatment. The receptors were sampled from a man aged 35 to 69 with stage I lung adenocarcinoma. Each CDR3 is given with its conserved first and last residue. The order of the fields is clone size, D gene, J gene, V gene, CDR3 DNA, CDR3 protein. A D gene is named only where the DNA matches it firmly. Clone size is stated in some rows and not others, as once, few, many or a class when expanded.

size: NA; D: NA; J: TRBJ1-1; V: TRBV18; DNA: TGTGCCAGCTCACCAGTCAGGGAATACACTGAAGCTTTCTTT; CDR3: CASSPVREYTEAFF
size: NA; D: TRBD2; J: TRBJ2-1; V: TRBV7-7; DNA: TGTGCCAGCAGCTTAGGTTTATCGCGGTCCGGGGGGGCCTACAATGAGCAGTTCTTC; CDR3: CASSLGLSRSGGAYNEQFF
size: NA; D: NA; J: TRBJ1-1; V: TRBV7-9; DNA: TGTGCCAGCAGCTTTCGGGATTTGGAGAACACTGAAGCTTTCTTT; CDR3: CASSFRDLENTEAFF
size: NA; D: TRBD1; J: TRBJ1-2; V: TRBV19; DNA: TGTGCCAGTAGTATAGTTTATTCCGGGACAGGGAACGGCTACACCTTC; CDR3: CASSIVYSGTGNGYTF
size: NA; D: NA; J: TRBJ2-1; V: TRBV10-1; DNA: TGCGCCAGCAGCGGACAGACCTACAATGAGCAGTTCTTC; CDR3: CASSGQTYNEQFF
size: NA; D: NA; J: TRBJ2-6; V: TRBV19; DNA: TGTGCCAGTGCTAGGAGAGGGAACTCTGGGGCCAACGTCCTGACTTTC; CDR3: CASARRGNSGANVLTF
size: NA; D: TRBD2; J: TRBJ2-3; V: TRBV6-1; DNA: TGTGCCAGCAGTGAAGCGCTTCGGGCTAGCGGGAGCACAGATACGCAGTATTTT; CDR3: CASSEALRASGSTDTQYF
size: NA; D: NA; J: TRBJ1-4; V: TRBV7-7; DNA: TGTGCCAGCAGCTCGAGTCTTAATGAAAAACTGTTTTTT; CDR3: CASSSSLNEKLFF
size: NA; D: NA; J: TRBJ2-6; V: TRBV15; DNA: TGTGCCACCAGCAGAATGACAAGCCTCCTGTCTGGGGCCAACGTCCTGACTTTC; CDR3: CATSRMTSLLSGANVLTF
size: NA; D: TRBD2; J: TRBJ2-3; V: TRBV4-3; DNA: TGCGCCAGCAGCGCGGGCGGGACTAGCGGGGGGCTGGGCTCAGATACGCAGTATTTT; CDR3: CASSAGGTSGGLGSDTQYF
size: NA; D: NA; J: TRBJ1-6; V: TRBV27; DNA: TGTGCCAGCAGTCCTCGGGCGGGCATAGTTTCACCCCTCCACTTT; CDR3: CASSPRAGIVSPLHF
size: NA; D: NA; J: TRBJ1-5; V: TRBV19; DNA: TGTGCCAGTAGTACTCAATATAGCAATCAGCCCCAGCATTTT; CDR3: CASSTQYSNQPQHF
size: once; D: NA; J: TRBJ2-1; V: TRBV7-9; DNA: TGTGCCAGCCACCCGGGGGGCGGGAGACGGGGAAATGAGCAGTTCTTC; CDR3: CASHPGGGRRGNEQFF
size: NA; D: TRBD2; J: TRBJ2-7; V: TRBV7-8; DNA: TGTGCCAGCAGCAACGGACTAGCGGGCTCCTACGAGCAGTACTTC; CDR3: CASSNGLAGSYEQYF
size: once; D: TRBD2; J: TRBJ2-7; V: TRBV18; DNA: TGTGCCAGCTCACCACCGGGGCTAGCGGGAGATTCCGAGCAGTACTTC; CDR3: CASSPPGLAGDSEQYF
size: few; D: TRBD2; J: TRBJ2-1; V: TRBV11-2; DNA: TGTGCCAGCAGCTTAGACCCCTATAATGGCGGGAGGGCCCGGTACAATGAGCAGTTCTTC; CDR3: CASSLDPYNGGRARYNEQFF
size: NA; D: NA; J: TRBJ2-1; V: TRBV6-1; DNA: TGTGCCAGCAGTGCGGCAGGGTCCTACAATGAGCAGTTCTTC; CDR3: CASSAAGSYNEQFF
size: few; D: TRBD1; J: TRBJ2-1; V: TRBV28; DNA: TGTGCCAGCAGTCTTTCCACAGGGGAGTCCTACAATGAGCAGTTCTTC; CDR3: CASSLSTGESYNEQFF
size: NA; D: NA; J: TRBJ2-1; V: TRBV10-3; DNA: TGTGCCATCAGTAGCGCCTCCGATGAGCAGTTCTTC; CDR3: CAISSASDEQFF
size: NA; D: NA; J: TRBJ1-1; V: TRBV9; DNA: TGTGCCAGCAGCCCCATCGGGATGAACACTGAAGCTTTCTTT; CDR3: CASSPIGMNTEAFF
size: NA; D: NA; J: TRBJ1-5; V: TRBV6-1; DNA: TGTGCCAGCAGTGGCAACGCAGGGTTCAATCAGCCCCAGCATTTT; CDR3: CASSGNAGFNQPQHF
size: once; D: NA; J: TRBJ2-3; V: TRBV7-8; DNA: TGTGCCAGCAGCACCCGACCGGCGGGAGATACGCAGTATTTT; CDR3: CASSTRPAGDTQYF
size: NA; D: NA; J: TRBJ2-7; V: TRBV6-5; DNA: TGTGCCAGCAGTTACCGACACTACGAGCAGTACTTC; CDR3: CASSYRHYEQYF
size: many; D: TRBD2; J: TRBJ2-5; V: TRBV27; DNA: TGTGCCAGCAAACTACTAGCGCCCCAGGAGACCCAGTACTTC; CDR3: CASKLLAPQETQYF
size: NA; D: NA; J: TRBJ1-6; V: TRBV18; DNA: TGTGCCAGCTCACGGGGGGCGCTTGGAGATTCACCCCTCCACTTT; CDR3: CASSRGALGDSPLHF
size: NA; D: NA; J: TRBJ1-5; V: TRBV30; DNA: TGTGCCTGGGGTACAGGAGGCAATCAGCCCCAGCATTTT; CDR3: CAWGTGGNQPQHF
size: once; D: NA; J: TRBJ1-2; V: TRBV18; DNA: TGTGCCAGCTCACCAGGCGCGGCCCAAGATTCAGGCTACACCTTC; CDR3: CASSPGAAQDSGYTF
size: NA; D: NA; J: TRBJ1-4; V: TRBV16; DNA: TGTGCCAGCAGCCAAGAATACAGAGAGGTGAATGAAAAACTGTTTTTT; CDR3: CASSQEYREVNEKLFF
size: NA; D: TRBD2; J: TRBJ2-1; V: TRBV30; DNA: TGTGCCTGGAGTCCGGGACTAGCGGGGTACAATGAGCAGTTCTTC; CDR3: CAWSPGLAGYNEQFF